The T cell receptor beta chain under discussion was sequenced for a study of T cell changes during pregnancy in multiple sclerosis. Many counts were recorded for this clone. The V and J ends lost 0 bases and 7 bases respectively, with 12 bases between them. The CDR3 covers 15 residues. Looked up from germline, CDR1 is LNHNV and CDR2 is YYDKDF (reference sequence). Assay: immunoSEQ multiplex PCR; the TCRdb copy retains only in-frame clones and omits some. Here the sample spans around 100,000 clones, around 92% being singletons. The chain carries TRBV15 and TRBJ1-4; possibly TRBD1 for D (5 bases). Sequencing was performed on peripheral blood, taken in the second trimester of pregnancy. The receptor's source is a female donor with multiple sclerosis, enrolled in a pregnancy study. The CDR3 nucleotides are TGTGCCACCAGCAGAGATGGCGGGGGTAGTGAAAAACTGTTTTTT. Translating gives CATSRDGGGSEKLFF. The variable domain in full, with the rest retrieved from reference TRBV15 and TRBJ1-4, is DAMVIQNPRYQVTQFGKPVTLSCSQTLNHNVMYWYQQKSSQAPKLLFHYYDKDFNNEADTPDNFQSRRPNTSFCFLDIRSPGLGDTAMYLCATSRDGGGSEKLFFGSGTQLSVL.